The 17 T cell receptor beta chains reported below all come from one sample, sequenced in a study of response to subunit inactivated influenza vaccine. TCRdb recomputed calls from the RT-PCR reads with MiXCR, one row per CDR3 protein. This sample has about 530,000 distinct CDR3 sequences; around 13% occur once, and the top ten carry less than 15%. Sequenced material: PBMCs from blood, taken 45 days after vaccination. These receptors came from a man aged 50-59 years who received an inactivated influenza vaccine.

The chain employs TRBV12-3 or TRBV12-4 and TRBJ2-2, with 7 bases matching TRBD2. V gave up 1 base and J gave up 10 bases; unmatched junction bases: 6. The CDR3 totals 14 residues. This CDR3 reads CASSLGDYKKELFF. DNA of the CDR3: TGTGCCAGCAGTTTAGGGGACTATAAAAAGGAGCTGTTTTTT.

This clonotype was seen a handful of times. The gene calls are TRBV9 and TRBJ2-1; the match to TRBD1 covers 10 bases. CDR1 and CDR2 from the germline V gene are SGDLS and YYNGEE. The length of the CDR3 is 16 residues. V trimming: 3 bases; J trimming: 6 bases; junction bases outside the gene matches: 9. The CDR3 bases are TGTGCCAGCAGCGGGACAGGGGGTGGACGTCTCAATGAGCAGTTCTTC. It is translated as CASSGTGGGRLNEQFF.

The CDR3 region has the DNA TGTGCCAGCAGCTTACTAAGCTACGTTAGCTCTGGGGCCAACGTCCTGACTTTC. Translating gives CASSLLSYVSSGANVLTF. This chain joins TRBV11-2 and TRBJ2-6; the D is unclear. V shed 2 bases and J shed 0 bases, with 14 bases lying between them. Germline CDR1 and CDR2: SGHAT and FQNNGV. The CDR3 totals 18 residues.

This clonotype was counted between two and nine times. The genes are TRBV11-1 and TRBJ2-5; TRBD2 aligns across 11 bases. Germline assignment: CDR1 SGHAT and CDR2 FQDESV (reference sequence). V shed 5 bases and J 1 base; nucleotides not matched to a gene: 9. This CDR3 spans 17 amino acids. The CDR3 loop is CASSKRPGTSGQETQYF. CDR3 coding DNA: TGTGCCAGCAGCAAGCGACCCGGGACTAGCGGCCAAGAGACCCAGTACTTC.

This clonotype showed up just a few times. The CDR3 loop is CATSRPGLGFYNEQFF. The CDR3 DNA follows: TGTGCCACCAGTCGACCGGGACTCGGGTTCTACAATGAGCAGTTCTTC. V and J are TRBV24-1 and TRBJ2-1; tentative D call: TRBD2 (6 bases). V was shortened by 6 bases and J by 3 bases, with 17 bases between the two germline ends. The CDR3 spans 16 residues. CDR1 and CDR2 (germline): KGHDR, SFDVKD.

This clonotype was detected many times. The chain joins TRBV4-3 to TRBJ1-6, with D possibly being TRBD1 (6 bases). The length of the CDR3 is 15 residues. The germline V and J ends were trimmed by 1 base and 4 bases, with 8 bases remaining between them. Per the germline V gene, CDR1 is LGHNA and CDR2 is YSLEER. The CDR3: CASSQGGQYNSPLHF. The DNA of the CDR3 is TGCGCCAGCAGCCAAGGAGGACAGTATAATTCACCCCTCCACTTT.

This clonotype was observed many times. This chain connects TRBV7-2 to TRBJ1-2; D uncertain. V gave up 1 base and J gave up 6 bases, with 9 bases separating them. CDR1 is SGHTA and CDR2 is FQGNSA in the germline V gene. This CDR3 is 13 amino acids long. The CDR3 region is CASSLVFSDGYTF. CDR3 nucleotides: TGTGCCAGCAGCTTAGTTTTTTCGGATGGCTACACCTTC.

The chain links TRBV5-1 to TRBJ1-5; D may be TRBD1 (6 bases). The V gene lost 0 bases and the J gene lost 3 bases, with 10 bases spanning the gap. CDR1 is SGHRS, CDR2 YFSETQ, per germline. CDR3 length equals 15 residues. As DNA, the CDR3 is TGCGCCAGCAGCTTGGCGGGACACTACAATCAGCCCCAGCATTTT. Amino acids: CASSLAGHYNQPQHF. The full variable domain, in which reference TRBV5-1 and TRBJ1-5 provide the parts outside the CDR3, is KAGVTQTPRYLIKTRGQQVTLSCSPISGHRSVSWYQQTPGQGLQFLFEYFSETQRNKGNFPGRFSGRQFSNSRSEMNVSTLELGDSALYLCASSLAGHYNQPQHFGDGTRLSIL.

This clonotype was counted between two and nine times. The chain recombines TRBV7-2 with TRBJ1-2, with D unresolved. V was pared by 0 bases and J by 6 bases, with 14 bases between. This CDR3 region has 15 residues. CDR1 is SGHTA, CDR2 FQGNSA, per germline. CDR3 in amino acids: CASSLAPDSPDGYTF. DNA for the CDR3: TGTGCCAGCAGCTTAGCACCGGACTCCCCGGATGGCTACACCTTC.

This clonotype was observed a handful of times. CDR3 sequence: CASSQLARSSYNEQFF. DNA for the CDR3: TGCGCCAGCAGCCAACTAGCGAGAAGCTCCTACAATGAGCAGTTCTTC. The chain combines TRBV4-3 with TRBJ2-1, with a weak D call TRBD2 (6 bases). CDR3 size: 16 residues. V dropped 2 bases and J dropped 0 bases, with 11 bases sitting between them. Germline CDR1 LGHNA, CDR2 YSLEER.

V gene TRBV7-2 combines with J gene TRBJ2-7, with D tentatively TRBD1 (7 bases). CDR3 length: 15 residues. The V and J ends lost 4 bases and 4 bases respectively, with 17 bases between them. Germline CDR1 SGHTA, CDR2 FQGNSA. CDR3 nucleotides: TGTGCCAGCAGCTGGGCGGCGGCAGGGGGGTACGAGCAGTACTTC. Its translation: CASSWAAAGGYEQYF.

This chain's CDR3 is CSVVKEPGQYEQYF. CDR3 nucleotides: TGCAGCGTTGTCAAGGAACCGGGGCAGTACGAGCAGTACTTC. The rearrangement joins TRBV29-1 to TRBJ2-7; the D gene could be TRBD1 or TRBD2 (5 bases each). The CDR3 totals 14 residues. The germline V gene encodes CDR1 SQVTM and CDR2 ANQGSEA. Trimming took off 4 bases at V and 4 bases at J, with 17 bases between the two ends.

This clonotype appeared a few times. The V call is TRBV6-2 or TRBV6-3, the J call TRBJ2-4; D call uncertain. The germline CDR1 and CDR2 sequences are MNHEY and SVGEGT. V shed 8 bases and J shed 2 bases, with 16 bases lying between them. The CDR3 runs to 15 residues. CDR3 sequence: CASGSPTGSKNIQYF. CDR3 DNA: TGTGCCAGCGGCTCTCCCACCGGGTCCAAAAACATTCAGTACTTC.

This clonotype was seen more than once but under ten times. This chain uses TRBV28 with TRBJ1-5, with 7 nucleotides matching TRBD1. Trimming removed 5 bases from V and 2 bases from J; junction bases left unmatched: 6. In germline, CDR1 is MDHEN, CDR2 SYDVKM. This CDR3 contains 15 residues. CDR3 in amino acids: CASSPRQGGNQPQHF. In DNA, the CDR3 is TGTGCCAGCAGTCCCCGACAGGGTGGCAATCAGCCCCAGCATTTT. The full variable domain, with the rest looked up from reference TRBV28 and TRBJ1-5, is DVKVTQSSRYLVKRTGEKVFLECVQDMDHENMFWYRQDPGLGLRLIYFSYDVKMKEKGDIPEGYSVSREKKERFSLILESASTNQTSMYLCASSPRQGGNQPQHFGDGTRLSIL.

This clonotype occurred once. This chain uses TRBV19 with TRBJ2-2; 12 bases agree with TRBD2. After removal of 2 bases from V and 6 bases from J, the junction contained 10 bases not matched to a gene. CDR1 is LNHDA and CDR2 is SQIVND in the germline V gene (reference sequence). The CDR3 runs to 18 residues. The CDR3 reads CASSIPSGRAIIPGELFF. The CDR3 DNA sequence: TGTGCCAGTAGTATACCTAGCGGGAGGGCCATCATCCCCGGGGAGCTGTTTTTT.

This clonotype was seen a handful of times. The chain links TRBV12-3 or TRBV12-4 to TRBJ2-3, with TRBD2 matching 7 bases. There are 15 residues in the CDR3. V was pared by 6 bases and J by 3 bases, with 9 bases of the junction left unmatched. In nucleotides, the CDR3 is TGTGCCAGCAGCAGGAGCGGGACGGGGACAGATACGCAGTATTTT. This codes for CASSRSGTGTDTQYF.

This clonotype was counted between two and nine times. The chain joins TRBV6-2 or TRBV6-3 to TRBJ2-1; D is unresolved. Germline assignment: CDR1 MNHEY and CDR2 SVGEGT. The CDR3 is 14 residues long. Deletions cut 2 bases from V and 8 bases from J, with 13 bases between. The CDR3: CASSYRYSTHEQFF. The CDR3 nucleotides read TGTGCCAGCAGTTACCGTTACAGCACCCATGAGCAGTTCTTC.